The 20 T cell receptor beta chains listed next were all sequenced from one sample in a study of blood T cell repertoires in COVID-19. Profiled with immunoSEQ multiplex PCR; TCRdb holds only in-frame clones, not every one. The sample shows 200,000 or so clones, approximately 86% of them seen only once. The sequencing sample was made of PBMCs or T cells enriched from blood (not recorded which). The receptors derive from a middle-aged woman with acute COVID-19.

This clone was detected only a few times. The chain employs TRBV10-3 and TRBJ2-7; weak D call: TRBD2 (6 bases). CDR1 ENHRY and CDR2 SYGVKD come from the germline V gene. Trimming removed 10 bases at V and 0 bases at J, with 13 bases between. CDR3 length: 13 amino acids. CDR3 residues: CATFPDYSYEQYF. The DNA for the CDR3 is TGTGCCACCTTCCCGGACTACTCCTACGAGCAGTACTTC.

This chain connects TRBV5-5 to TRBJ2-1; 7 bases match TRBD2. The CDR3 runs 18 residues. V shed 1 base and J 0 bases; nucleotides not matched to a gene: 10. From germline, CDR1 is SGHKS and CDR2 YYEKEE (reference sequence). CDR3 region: CASSLRLADASSYNEQFF. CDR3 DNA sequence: TGTGCCAGCAGCTTGCGTCTAGCGGATGCGAGCTCCTACAATGAGCAGTTCTTC.

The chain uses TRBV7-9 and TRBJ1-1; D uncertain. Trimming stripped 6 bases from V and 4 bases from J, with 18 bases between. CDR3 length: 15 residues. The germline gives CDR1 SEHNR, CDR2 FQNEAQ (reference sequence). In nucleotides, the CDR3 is TGTGCCAGCAGTCTCCCCATTGGGTGGAGCACTGAAGCTTTCTTT. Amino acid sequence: CASSLPIGWSTEAFF.

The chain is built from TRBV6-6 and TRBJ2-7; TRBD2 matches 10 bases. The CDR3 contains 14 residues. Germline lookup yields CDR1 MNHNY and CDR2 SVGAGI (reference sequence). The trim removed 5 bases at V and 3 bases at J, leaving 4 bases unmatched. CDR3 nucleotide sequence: TGTGCCAGCAGTCTAGCGGGAGAGCTCTACGAGCAGTACTTC. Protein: CASSLAGELYEQYF.

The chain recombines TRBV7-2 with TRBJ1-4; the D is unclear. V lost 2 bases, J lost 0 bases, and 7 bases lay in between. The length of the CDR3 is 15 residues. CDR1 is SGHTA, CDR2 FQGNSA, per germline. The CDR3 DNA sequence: TGTGCCAGCAGCTTAACAAAGACAACTAATGAAAAACTGTTTTTT. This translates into CASSLTKTTNEKLFF.

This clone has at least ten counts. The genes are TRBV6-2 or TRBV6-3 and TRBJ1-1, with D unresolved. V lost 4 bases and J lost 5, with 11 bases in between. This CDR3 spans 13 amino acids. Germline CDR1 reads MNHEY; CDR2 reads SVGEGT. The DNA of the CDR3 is TGTGCCAGCAGTTTACCGCCTAAGACTGAAGCTTTCTTT. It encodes CASSLPPKTEAFF.

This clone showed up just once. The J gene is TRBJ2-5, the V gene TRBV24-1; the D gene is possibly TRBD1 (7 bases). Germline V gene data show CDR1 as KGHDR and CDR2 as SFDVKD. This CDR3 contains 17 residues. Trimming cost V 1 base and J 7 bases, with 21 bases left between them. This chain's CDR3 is CATSDLPRTGGTGTQYF. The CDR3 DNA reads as TGTGCCACCAGTGATTTACCCAGGACAGGAGGGACTGGGACCCAGTACTTC.

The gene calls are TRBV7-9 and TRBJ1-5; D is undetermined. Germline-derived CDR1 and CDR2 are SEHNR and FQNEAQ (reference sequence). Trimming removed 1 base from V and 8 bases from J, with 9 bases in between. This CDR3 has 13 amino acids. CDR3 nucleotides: TGTGCCAGCAGCTTAGGAGGGTTCGAGCCCCAGCATTTT. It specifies CASSLGGFEPQHF.

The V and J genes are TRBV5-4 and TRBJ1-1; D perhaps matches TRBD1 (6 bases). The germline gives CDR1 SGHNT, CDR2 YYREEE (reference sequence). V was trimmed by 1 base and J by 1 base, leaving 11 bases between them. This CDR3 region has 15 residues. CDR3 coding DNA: TGTGCCAGCAGCTTGCCGGGACACTCGAACACTGAAGCTTTCTTT. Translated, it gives CASSLPGHSNTEAFF.

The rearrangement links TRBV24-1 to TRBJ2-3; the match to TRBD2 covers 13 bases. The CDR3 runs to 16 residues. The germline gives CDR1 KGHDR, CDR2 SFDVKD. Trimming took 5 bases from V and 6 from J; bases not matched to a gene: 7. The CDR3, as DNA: TGTGCCACCAGTGCTGGGGCACTAGCGGGAGGGGATACGCAGTATTTT. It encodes CATSAGALAGGDTQYF.

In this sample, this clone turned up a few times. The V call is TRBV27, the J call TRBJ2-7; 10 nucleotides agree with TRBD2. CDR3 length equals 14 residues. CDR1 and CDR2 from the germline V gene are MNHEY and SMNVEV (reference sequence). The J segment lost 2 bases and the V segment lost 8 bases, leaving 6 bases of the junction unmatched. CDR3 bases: TGTGCCAGCGGCAGGCTAGCGGGGGCCTACGAGCAGTACTTC. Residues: CASGRLAGAYEQYF.

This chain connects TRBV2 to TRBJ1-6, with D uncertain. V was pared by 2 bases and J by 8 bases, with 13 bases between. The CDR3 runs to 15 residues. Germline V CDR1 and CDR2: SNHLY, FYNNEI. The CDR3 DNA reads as TGTGCCAGCAGTGAAATAGGTCCGAGGGATTCACCCCTCCACTTT. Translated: CASSEIGPRDSPLHF. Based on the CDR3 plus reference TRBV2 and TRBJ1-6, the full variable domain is EPEVTQTPSHQVTQMGQEVILRCVPISNHLYFYWYRQILGQKVEFLVSFYNNEISEKSEIFDDQFSVERPDGSNFTLKIRSTKLEDSAMYFCASSEIGPRDSPLHFGNGTRLTVT.

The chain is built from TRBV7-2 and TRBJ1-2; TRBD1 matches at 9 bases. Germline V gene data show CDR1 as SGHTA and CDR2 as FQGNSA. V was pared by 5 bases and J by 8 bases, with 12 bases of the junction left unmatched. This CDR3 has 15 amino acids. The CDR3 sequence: CASSPSGTGFQGYTF. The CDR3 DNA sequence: TGTGCCAGCAGCCCGTCCGGGACAGGGTTCCAAGGCTACACCTTC.

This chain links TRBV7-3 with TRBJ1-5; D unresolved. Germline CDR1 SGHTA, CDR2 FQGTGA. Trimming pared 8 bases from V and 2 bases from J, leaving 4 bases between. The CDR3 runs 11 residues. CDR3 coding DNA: TGTGCCAGCCACTGCAATCAGCCCCAGCATTTT. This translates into CASHCNQPQHF. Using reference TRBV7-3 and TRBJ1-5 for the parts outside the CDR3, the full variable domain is GAGVSQTPSNKVTEKGKYVELRCDPISGHTALYWYRQSLGQGPEFLIYFQGTGAADDSGLPNDRFFAVRPEGSVSTLKIQRTERGDSAVYLCASHCNQPQHFGDGTRLSIL.

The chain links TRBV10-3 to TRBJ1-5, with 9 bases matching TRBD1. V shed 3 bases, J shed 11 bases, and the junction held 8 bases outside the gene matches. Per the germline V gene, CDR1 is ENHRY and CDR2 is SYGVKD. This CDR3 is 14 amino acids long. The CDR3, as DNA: TGTGCCATCAGTGACCCTGGGACAGGGAGGACCCAGCATTTT. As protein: CAISDPGTGRTQHF.

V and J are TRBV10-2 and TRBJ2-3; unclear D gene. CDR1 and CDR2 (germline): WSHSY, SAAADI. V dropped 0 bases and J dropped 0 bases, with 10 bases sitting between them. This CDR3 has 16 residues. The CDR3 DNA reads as TGCGCCAGCAGTGAGTCCAGGTTTACTAGCACAGATACGCAGTATTTT. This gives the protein CASSESRFTSTDTQYF.

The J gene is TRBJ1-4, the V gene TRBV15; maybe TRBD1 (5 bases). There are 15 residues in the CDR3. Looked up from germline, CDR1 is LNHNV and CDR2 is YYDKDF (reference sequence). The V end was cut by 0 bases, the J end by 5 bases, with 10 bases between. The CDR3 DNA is TGTGCCACCAGCAGAGATCGACAGAAGAATGAAAAACTGTTTTTT. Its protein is CATSRDRQKNEKLFF.

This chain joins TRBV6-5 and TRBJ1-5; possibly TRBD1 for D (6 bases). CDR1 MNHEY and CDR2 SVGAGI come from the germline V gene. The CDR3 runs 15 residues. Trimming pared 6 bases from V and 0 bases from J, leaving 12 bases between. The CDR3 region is CASRLGQNSNQPQHF. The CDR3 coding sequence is TGTGCCAGCAGACTTGGACAGAATAGCAATCAGCCCCAGCATTTT.

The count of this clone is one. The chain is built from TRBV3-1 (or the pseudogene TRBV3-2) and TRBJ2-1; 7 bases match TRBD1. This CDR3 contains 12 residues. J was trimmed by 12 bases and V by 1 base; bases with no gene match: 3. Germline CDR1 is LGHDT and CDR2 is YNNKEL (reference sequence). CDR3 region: CASSQARTGQFF. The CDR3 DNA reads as TGTGCCAGCAGCCAAGCGAGGACAGGGCAGTTCTTC.

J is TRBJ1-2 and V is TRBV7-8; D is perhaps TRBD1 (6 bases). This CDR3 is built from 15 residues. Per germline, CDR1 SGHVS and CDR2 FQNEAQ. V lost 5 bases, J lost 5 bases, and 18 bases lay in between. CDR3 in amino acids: CASSQTLTGYYGYTF. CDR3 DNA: TGTGCCAGCAGCCAAACCCTGACAGGTTATTATGGCTACACCTTC.